The sample holds many counts of the clone carrying this T cell receptor (beta chain). Antigen unknown. The source of the sample is a study of glioma-infiltrating T cells. The iRepertoire nested amplicon-rescue multiplex PCR amplified TCR alpha and beta CDR3s from RNA. Tissue mRNA or PBMC total RNA, roughly 90-450 ng, went into one-step reverse transcription and amplification. Each CDR3 protein gets one entry after TCRdb re-called the multiplex PCR reads with MiXCR. The repertoire holds 44,000 or so distinct CDR3 sequences, with about 22% as singletons. The germline CDR1 and CDR2 sequences are SEHNR and FQNEAQ (reference sequence). The V and J ends lost 3 bases and 6 bases respectively, with 11 bases between them. The CDR3 extends over 13 amino acids. Overall study findings and caveats: Above-expected tissue-blood divergence occurred in all gliomas, most in low-grade ones.

This chain connects TRBV7-9 to TRBJ1-1; the D is unclear. This receptor was obtained from a human donor with low-grade glioma or glioblastoma, undergoing nonglioma brain surgery, or in good health (not recorded which). The sample was glioma tissue, nonneoplastic brain tissue, or PBMCs (not recorded which). CDR3 in amino acids: CASSFGPQSEAFF. DNA for the CDR3: TGTGCCAGCAGCTTTGGGCCTCAGTCTGAAGCTTTCTTT.